This TCR beta chain was retrieved from a study of T cells after yellow fever vaccination. Background on the study: Fractions of limited cellularity were prepared by means of SMART-Seq v4 Ultra Low Input.

Study findings and constraints: Booster sampling recovered most clones from primary vaccination (under 97% CD4, just over 85% CD8).

A single record per CDR3 protein comes from TCRdb applying MiXCR to the 5' RACE reads. The top ten hold over 12% of the sample, which has 550,000 to 750,000 distinct CDR3 sequences, less than 15% seen once. Note on this clonotype: Antigen specificity is unknown.

The CDR3 covers 11 residues. V shed 5 bases and J shed 9 bases, with 9 bases lying between them. CDR1 and CDR2 (germline): SGHDT, YYEEEE. Here the sequenced sample was PBMCs, taken on the day of the yellow fever booster vaccination. This rearrangement joins TRBV5-6 to TRBJ2-1; D unresolved. The clonotype was recovered from a man aged 25 to 45 who received the YFV17D yellow fever vaccine. The CDR3 loop reads CASRTIGEQFF. As DNA, the CDR3 is TGTGCCAGCAGGACGATCGGTGAGCAGTTCTTC. Complete variable domain (other parts from reference TRBV5-6 and TRBJ2-1): DAGVTQSPTHLIKTRGQQVTLRCSPKSGHDTVSWYQQALGQGPQFIFQYYEEEERQRGNFPDRFSGHQFPNYSSELNVNALLLGDSALYLCASRTIGEQFFGPGTRLTVL.